This T cell receptor beta chain stems from a study of blood T cell repertoires in COVID-19. Study summary: T cells, B-cell-depleted T cells, or PBMCs supplied cDNA or gDNA.

Germline CDR1 reads SGHDN; CDR2 reads FVKESK. The germline V and J ends were trimmed by 1 base and 2 bases, with 11 bases remaining between them. CDR3 length: 15 residues. Original handling: Reference gene primer amplification gave nucleated cell count estimates. Generated by immunoSEQ multiplex PCR, the TCRdb table keeps only in-frame clones and is missing some. V, J and clone size are taken as reported in that table, and D and trimming were inferred from the DNA itself. The table includes about 310,000 clones, approximately 85% detected once. The sample consisted of PBMCs or T cells enriched from blood (not recorded which). The chain employs TRBV14 and TRBJ2-5; the D gene is possibly TRBD1 (5 bases). The receptor was derived from a man younger than 45 who had recovered from COVID-19. The CDR3 bases are TGTGCCAGCAGCCAAGGCACAGGCAGGCAAGAGACCCAGTACTTC. This gives the protein CASSQGTGRQETQYF.